One sample yielded the 9 T cell receptor beta chains listed below, sequenced in a study of cytomegalovirus exposure and HLA in healthy donors. The primer mix had 60 Vbeta and 13 Jbeta primers. Data came from immunoSEQ multiplex PCR; TCRdb stores just in-frame clones and leaves some out. The repertoire holds some 170,000 clones, with 70% to 80% as singletons. The sample comprised PBMCs. Source of these receptors: a man aged 25-40 years in good health and CMV-seropositive.

V is TRBV28 and J is TRBJ2-7, with D possibly matching TRBD1 (7 bases). The CDR3 loop spans 13 amino acids. Germline loops: CDR1 MDHEN, CDR2 SYDVKM. V lost 6 bases and J 2 bases, leaving 11 bases between the germline ends. CDR3 sequence (DNA): TGTGCCAGCAGGGAGGGACAGCCCTACGAGCAGTACTTC. This gives the protein CASREGQPYEQYF.

Regarding this clone: The junction differs from germline at one of its ends, possibly a read error. The chain recombines TRBV19 with TRBJ2-2; tentatively, D is TRBD1 (6 bases). CDR1 is LNHDA, CDR2 SQIVND, per germline (reference sequence). The CDR3 runs to 15 residues. CDR3 region: CASSILQGNPGELFF. CDR3 bases: TGTGCCAGTAGTATATTGCAGGGGAACCCCGGGGAGCTGTTTTTT. Variable domain in full (rest from reference TRBV19 and TRBJ2-2): DGGITQSPKYLFRKEGQNVTLSCEQNLNHDAMYWYRQDPGQGLRLIYYSQIVNDFQKGDIAEGYSVSREKKESFPLTVTSAQKNPTAFYLCASSILQGNPGELFFGEGSRLTVL.

The chain has TRBV19 and TRBJ2-6; no firm D call. This CDR3 is built from 14 residues. Germline CDR1 LNHDA, CDR2 SQIVND (reference sequence). Trimming shortened V by 7 bases and J by 2 bases, and 9 bases separated the two germline ends. In DNA, the CDR3 is TGTGCCAGTATGACTCTAGCTGGGGCCAACGTCCTGACTTTC. It specifies CASMTLAGANVLTF.

The J gene is TRBJ2-7, the V gene TRBV6-5, with TRBD1 matching 9 bases. Germline-derived CDR1 and CDR2 are MNHEY and SVGAGI. Germline trimming cut 5 bases from V and 0 bases from J; bases unmatched to any gene: 5. The CDR3 contains 15 residues. CDR3 in DNA: TGTGCCAGCAGTCCTTACAGGGGGCCCTCCTACGAGCAGTACTTC. It translates to CASSPYRGPSYEQYF.

The chain carries TRBV6-6 and TRBJ2-7, with a tentative D call TRBD1 (5 bases). This CDR3 is 15 amino acids long. Germline CDR1 is MNHNY and CDR2 is SVGAGI (reference sequence). Trimming took 6 bases from V and 4 from J, leaving 19 bases between them. The CDR3 region is CASSDGHRAPYEQYF. The CDR3 DNA is TGTGCCAGCAGCGACGGACACCGGGCCCCTTACGAGCAGTACTTC.

This chain uses TRBV5-4 with TRBJ2-5; TRBD2 agrees at 7 bases. V shed 3 bases, J shed 2 bases, and the junction held 7 bases outside the gene matches. The CDR3 is 15 residues long. Germline CDR1 and CDR2: SGHNT and YYREEE (reference sequence). The CDR3 DNA reads TGTGCCAGCAGCTCAGGTGGCGGGGGACAAGAGACCCAGTACTTC. Its translation: CASSSGGGGQETQYF. Filled out from reference TRBV5-4 and TRBJ2-5, the complete variable domain reads ETGVTQSPTHLIKTRGQQVTLRCSSQSGHNTVSWYQQALGQGPQFIFQYYREEENGRGNFPPRFSGLQFPNYSSELNVNALELDDSALYLCASSSGGGGQETQYFGPGTRLLVL.

A few counts support this clone. V is TRBV7-9 and J is TRBJ2-7; the match to TRBD1 covers 9 bases. The germline gives CDR1 SEHNR, CDR2 FQNEAQ (reference sequence). The CDR3 has 17 residues. J gave up 3 bases and V 5 bases, and 14 bases lay outside the gene matches. The CDR3 reads CASSRSTGGDNGYEQYF. CDR3 coding DNA: TGTGCCAGCAGCAGAAGTACAGGGGGCGATAATGGCTACGAGCAGTACTTC.

J is TRBJ2-3 and V is TRBV14; 9 bases agree with TRBD1. Looked up from germline, CDR1 is SGHDN and CDR2 is FVKESK. This CDR3 region has 19 residues. With 0 bases clipped from V and 1 base from J, the junction kept 11 bases outside the gene matches. The CDR3 sequence is CASSQDFVIRDRGTDTQYF. The CDR3 DNA sequence: TGTGCCAGCAGCCAAGATTTCGTCATCCGGGACAGGGGCACAGATACGCAGTATTTT.

This chain joins TRBV7-6 and TRBJ1-1; no firm D call. Germline V gives CDR1 SGHVS, CDR2 FNYEAQ. CDR3 length: 14 amino acids. V shed 1 base and J shed 4 bases, with 10 bases lying between them. The CDR3 DNA is TGTGCCAGCAGCTTAGATGGAGAACCCACTGAAGCTTTCTTT. This codes for CASSLDGEPTEAFF.